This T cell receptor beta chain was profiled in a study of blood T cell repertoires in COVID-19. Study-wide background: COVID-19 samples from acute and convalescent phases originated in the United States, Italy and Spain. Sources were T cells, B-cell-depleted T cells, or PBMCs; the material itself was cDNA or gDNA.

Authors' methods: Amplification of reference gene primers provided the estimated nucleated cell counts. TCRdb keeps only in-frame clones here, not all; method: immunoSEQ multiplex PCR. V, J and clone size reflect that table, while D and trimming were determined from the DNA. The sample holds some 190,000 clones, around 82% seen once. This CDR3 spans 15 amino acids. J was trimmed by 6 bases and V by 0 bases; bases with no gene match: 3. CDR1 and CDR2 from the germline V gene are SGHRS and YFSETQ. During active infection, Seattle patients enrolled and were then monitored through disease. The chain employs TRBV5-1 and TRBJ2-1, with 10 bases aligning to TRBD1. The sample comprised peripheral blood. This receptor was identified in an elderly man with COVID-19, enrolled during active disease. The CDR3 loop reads CASSLDGTGVNEQFF. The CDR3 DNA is TGCGCCAGCAGCTTGGATGGGACAGGGGTCAATGAGCAGTTCTTC.